The present T cell receptor beta chain was sequenced within a study of blood T cell repertoires in COVID-19. Generated by immunoSEQ multiplex PCR, the TCRdb table keeps only in-frame clones and is missing some. Of over 250,000 clones listed, more than 90% were seen once; the top ten hold about 2.4%. The CDR3 is 17 residues long. The germline gives CDR1 LGHNA, CDR2 YNFKEQ. V lost 0 bases and J 6 bases, leaving 17 bases between the germline ends. The clonotype comes from a man in his 60s who had recovered from COVID-19. J is TRBJ2-2 and V is TRBV4-2, with D perhaps matching TRBD2 (5 bases). Material: PBMCs or T cells enriched from blood (not recorded which). Here the CDR3 reads CASSQDPTGGRAGELFF. Here the CDR3 DNA reads TGTGCCAGCAGCCAAGATCCCACCGGTGGGCGGGCCGGGGAGCTGTTTTTT.